This T cell receptor (beta chain) comes out of a study of blood T cells in healthy people across ages (dated by TCRdb to between 2014 and 2016). Background on the whole study: Template switching captured roughly one uniquely barcoded TCR beta cDNA molecule per two T cells in model experiments. The study measured age-related changes in TCR beta repertoire diversity using deep sequencing normalized with unique cDNA molecular identifiers. The donors were divided into four age groups: young (average about 16 years), middle-aged (approximately 39), aged (under 70) and long-lived (roughly 86). To avoid experimental bias, donors of different ages were randomly spread across the sequencing lanes. Using the same blood draw, the study looked at two additional independent replicas of 1 million unique cDNA reads for two donors, one aged 18 to 30 and the other aged 80 or older.

The donors were 40 or so Caucasian individuals from Russia, aged 6 to 90 years, who were systemically healthy. Each donor gave ten milliliters of peripheral blood, drawn into EDTA-treated Vacutainer tubes. Ficoll-Paque density-gradient centrifugation was used to isolate PBMCs, with at least 7 million per sample. Trizol reagent was used to extract total RNA from the PBMCs, yielding at least 5.5 micrograms per sample. Naive CD45RAhigh/CD27high T cell percentages were measured by flow cytometry on a PBMC aliquot from every donor. General conclusions and limits of the study: Because donor CMV infection status was unknown, age-related changes in expanded clonotypes were potentially confounded. Estimates of total diversity based on one million sequenced T cells were regarded as lower bounds and as underestimates. Compared with the aged group, the long-lived group had more naive CD4+ T cells, fewer expanded clones and increased TCR diversity, a pattern suggesting age selection. Observed TCR beta diversity correlated strongly with the percentage of naive T cells measured by flow cytometry. Observed TCR beta diversity per million T cells fell roughly linearly with age, and a significant reduction was already apparent by age approximately 41. Bulk unsorted PBMC profiling prevented conclusive comparison of naive and antigen-experienced compartments.

Receptor libraries were prepared by 5' RACE. These reads were obtained on an Illumina HiSeq 2500. A second PCR of roughly 7 to 12 cycles was performed with a sample-barcoded 5' primer and a J-beta primer mix. Each TCR beta cDNA molecule received a unique molecular identifier from a template-switch 5' adaptor carrying 12 random nucleotides. At least 2.5 million CDR3-containing paired-end reads were obtained from each sample. The Mint cDNA synthesis kit, primed by a TRBC-specific oligonucleotide, was used to synthesize first-strand cDNA from all RNA. After uracil-DNA glycosylase treatment, a first 18-cycle PCR used universal primers M1SS and BC2_uni_R on all cDNA. The published analysis was carried out like this. Normalization of each sample was performed by random selection of 1 million high-quality reads, each carrying a distinct molecular identifier. Reads with shared molecular identifiers were discarded instead of being binned into consensus sequences. CDR3 identification, clonotype clustering and error correction used MiTCR with a Q25 quality threshold and the strictest error-elimination algorithm. A nonparametric unseen species model with Euler transformation was used to estimate lower-bound total TCR beta diversity. TCRdb passed the public sequencing reads through fastp at Q25 and MiXCR, retaining productive beta sequences. Every entry covers one CDR3 protein and lists the most common genes and DNA from its rows. The V and J calls, along with clone size, are taken from TCRdb and not from the paper's own processing. For this sample the table gives 750,000 to 950,000 distinct CDR3 sequences, of which less than 70% were detected only once. Of the sample, 41% falls within the top ten clones.

This clonotype was seen a handful of times. Its specific antigen is unknown. No clone much larger than this one lies a single base away; base qualities are absent. From the cysteine through the phenylalanine, the CDR3 covers 13 amino acids. The only DNA kept is the CDR3, 39 bases in frame from the first base. V lost 5 bases and J lost 1 base; the stretch between them is 8 bases long. From the germline V gene, CDR1 is MNHEY and CDR2 is SVGEGT. The chain joins TRBV6-2 or TRBV6-3 to TRBJ1-1; the D gene remains uncertain. This sequence was found in an elderly man in good health. The sequencing input was blood. CDR3 protein: CASSRTENTEAFF. The DNA sequence is as follows: TGTGCCAGCAGTCGGACGGAGAACACTGAAGCTTTCTTT.